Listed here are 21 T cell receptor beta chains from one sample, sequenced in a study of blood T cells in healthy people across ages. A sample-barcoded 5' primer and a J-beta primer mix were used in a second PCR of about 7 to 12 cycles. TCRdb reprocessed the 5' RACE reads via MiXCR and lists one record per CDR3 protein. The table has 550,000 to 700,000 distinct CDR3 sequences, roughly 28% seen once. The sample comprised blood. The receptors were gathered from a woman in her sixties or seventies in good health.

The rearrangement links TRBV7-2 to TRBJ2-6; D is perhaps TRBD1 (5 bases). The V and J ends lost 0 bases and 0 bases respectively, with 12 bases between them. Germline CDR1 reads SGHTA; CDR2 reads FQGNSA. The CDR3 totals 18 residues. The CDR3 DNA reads TGTGCCAGCAGCTTAGCGGGCAGGGTTAACTCTGGGGCCAACGTCCTGACTTTC. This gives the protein CASSLAGRVNSGANVLTF.

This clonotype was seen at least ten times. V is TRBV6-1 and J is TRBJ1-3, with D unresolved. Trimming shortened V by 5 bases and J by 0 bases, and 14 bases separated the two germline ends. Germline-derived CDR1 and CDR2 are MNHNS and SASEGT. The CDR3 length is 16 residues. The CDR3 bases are TGTGCCAGCAGTCCCCTCCAGGTCAGCTCTGGAAACACCATATATTTT. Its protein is CASSPLQVSSGNTIYF.

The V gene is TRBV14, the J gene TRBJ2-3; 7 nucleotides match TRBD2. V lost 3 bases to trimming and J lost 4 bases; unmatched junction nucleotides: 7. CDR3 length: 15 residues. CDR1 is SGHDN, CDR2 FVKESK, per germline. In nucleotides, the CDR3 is TGTGCCAGCAGCCACCGGGGGGTAACCTCAGATACGCAGTATTTT. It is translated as CASSHRGVTSDTQYF.

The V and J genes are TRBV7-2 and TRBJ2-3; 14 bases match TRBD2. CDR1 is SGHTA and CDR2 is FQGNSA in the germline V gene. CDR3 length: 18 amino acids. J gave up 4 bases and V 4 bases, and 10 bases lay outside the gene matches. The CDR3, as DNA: TGTGCCAGCAGCTCGATGACTAGCGGGGGGGGTGTAGCAGATACGCAGTATTTT. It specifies CASSSMTSGGGVADTQYF.

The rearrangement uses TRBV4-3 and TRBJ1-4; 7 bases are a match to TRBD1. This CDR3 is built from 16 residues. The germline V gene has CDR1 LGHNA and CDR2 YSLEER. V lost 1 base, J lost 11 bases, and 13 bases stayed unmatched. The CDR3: CASSQGTRGDTDKLFF. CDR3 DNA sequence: TGCGCCAGCAGCCAAGGGACCAGGGGGGACACAGACAAACTGTTTTTT.

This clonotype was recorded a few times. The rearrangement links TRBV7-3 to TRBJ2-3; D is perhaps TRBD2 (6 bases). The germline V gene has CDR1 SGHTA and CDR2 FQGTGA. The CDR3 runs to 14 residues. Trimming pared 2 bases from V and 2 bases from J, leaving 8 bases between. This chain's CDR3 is CASSLEGLTDTQYF. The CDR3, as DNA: TGTGCCAGCAGCTTAGAGGGACTCACAGATACGCAGTATTTT. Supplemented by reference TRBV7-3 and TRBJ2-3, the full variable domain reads GAGVSQTPSNKVTEKGKYVELRCDPISGHTALYWYRQSLGQGPEFLIYFQGTGAADDSGLPNDRFFAVRPEGSVSTLKIQRTERGDSAVYLCASSLEGLTDTQYFGPGTRLTVL.

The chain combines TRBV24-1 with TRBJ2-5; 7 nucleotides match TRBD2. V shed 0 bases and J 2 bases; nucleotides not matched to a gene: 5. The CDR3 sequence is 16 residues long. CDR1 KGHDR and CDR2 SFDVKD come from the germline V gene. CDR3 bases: TGTGCCACCAGTGATTTGGAAGTAGCGGGTCAAGAGACCCAGTACTTC. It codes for CATSDLEVAGQETQYF.

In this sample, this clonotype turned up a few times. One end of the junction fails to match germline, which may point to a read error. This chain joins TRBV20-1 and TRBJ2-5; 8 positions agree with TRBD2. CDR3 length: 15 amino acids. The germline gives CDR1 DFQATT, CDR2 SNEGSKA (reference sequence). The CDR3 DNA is TGCAGTGCTAGATCAACTAGCGGATACGCCTCCGAGCAGTGCTTC. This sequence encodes CSARSTSGYASEQCF.

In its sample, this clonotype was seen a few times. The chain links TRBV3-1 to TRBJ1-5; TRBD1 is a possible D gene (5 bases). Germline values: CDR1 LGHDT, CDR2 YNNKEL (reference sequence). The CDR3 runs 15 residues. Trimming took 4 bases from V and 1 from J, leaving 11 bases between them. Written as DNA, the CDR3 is TGTGCCAGCAGCCCTCGTTGGGACAGCAATCAGCCCCAGCATTTT. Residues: CASSPRWDSNQPQHF.

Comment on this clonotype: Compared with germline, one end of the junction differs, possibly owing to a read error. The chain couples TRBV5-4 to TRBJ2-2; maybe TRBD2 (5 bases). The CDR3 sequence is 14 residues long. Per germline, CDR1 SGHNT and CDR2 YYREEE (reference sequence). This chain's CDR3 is CASSNRDDTGELFF. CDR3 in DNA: TGTGCCAGCAGCAATAGGGATGATACCGGGGAGTTGTTTTTT.

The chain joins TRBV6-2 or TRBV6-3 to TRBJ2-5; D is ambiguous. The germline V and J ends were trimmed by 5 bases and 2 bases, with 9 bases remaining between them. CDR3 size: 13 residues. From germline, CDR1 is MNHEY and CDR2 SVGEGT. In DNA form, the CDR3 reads TGTGCCAGCAGTAGCCGCCCTCAAGAGACCCAGTACTTC. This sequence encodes CASSSRPQETQYF.

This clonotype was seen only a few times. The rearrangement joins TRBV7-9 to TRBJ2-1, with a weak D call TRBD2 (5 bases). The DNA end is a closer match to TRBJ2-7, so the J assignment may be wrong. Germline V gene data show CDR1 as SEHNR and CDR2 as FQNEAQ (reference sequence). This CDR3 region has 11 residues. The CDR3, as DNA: TGTGCCAGCACGGGGTTCTACGAGCAGTACTTC. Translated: CASTGFYEQYF.

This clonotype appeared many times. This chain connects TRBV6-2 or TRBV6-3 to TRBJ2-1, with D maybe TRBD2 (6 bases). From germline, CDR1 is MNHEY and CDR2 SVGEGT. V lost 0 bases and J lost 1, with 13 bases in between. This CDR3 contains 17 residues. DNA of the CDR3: TGTGCCAGCAGTTACTCGGGGACTTCTCGTTCCTACAATGAGCAGTTCTTC. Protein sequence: CASSYSGTSRSYNEQFF.

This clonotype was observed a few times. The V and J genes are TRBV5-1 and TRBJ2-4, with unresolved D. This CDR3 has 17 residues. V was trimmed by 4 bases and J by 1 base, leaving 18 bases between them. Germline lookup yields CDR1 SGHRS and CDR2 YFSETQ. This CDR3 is CASSLSTYREAKNIQYF. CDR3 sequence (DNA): TGCGCCAGCAGCCTCTCGACCTACAGAGAGGCCAAAAACATTCAGTACTTC.

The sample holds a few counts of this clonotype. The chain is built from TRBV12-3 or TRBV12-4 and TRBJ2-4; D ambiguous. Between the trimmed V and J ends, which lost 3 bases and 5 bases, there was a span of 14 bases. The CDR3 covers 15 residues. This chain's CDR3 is CASSLRGAKENIQYF. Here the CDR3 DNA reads TGTGCCAGCAGTTTGAGAGGCGCAAAAGAAAACATTCAGTACTTC.

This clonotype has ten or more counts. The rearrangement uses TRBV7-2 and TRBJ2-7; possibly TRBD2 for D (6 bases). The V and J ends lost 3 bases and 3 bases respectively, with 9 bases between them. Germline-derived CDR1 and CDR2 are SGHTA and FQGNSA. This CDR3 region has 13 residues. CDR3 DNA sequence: TGTGCCAGCAGCTTTATAGCGGTCTACGAGCAGTACTTC. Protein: CASSFIAVYEQYF.

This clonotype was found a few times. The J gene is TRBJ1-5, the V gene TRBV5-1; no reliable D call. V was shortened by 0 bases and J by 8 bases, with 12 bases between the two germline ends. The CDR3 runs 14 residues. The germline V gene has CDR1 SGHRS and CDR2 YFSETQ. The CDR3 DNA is TGCGCCAGCAGCTTGGAGTGGGGTTTGAAGCCCCAGCATTTT. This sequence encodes CASSLEWGLKPQHF.

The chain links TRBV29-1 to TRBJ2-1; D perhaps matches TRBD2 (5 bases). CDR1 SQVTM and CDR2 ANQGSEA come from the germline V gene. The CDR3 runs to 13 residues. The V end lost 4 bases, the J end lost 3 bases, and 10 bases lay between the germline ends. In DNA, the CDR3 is TGCAGCGTTGTAGACGGGGACTACAATGAGCAGTTCTTC. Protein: CSVVDGDYNEQFF.

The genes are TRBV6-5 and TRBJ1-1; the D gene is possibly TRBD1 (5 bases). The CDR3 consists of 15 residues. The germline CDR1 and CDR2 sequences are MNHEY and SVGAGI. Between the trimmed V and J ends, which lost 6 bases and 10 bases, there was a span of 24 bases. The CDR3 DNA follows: TGTGCCAGCAGCCCGTACCAACGACAGACAAGGGGAGCTTTCTTT. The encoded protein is CASSPYQRQTRGAFF.

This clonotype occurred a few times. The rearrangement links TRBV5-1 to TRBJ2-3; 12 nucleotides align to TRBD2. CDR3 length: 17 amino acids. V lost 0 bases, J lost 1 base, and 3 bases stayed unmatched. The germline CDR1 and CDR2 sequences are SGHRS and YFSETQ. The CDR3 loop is CASSLDSSGGGTDTQYF. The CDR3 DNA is TGCGCCAGCAGCTTGGATTCTAGCGGGGGGGGCACAGATACGCAGTATTTT.

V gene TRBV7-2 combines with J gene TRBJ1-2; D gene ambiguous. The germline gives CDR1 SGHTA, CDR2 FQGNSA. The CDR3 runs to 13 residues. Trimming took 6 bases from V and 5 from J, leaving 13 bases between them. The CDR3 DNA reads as TGTGCCAGCAGTTCGGCCAGTCAGTATGGCTACACCTTC. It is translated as CASSSASQYGYTF.